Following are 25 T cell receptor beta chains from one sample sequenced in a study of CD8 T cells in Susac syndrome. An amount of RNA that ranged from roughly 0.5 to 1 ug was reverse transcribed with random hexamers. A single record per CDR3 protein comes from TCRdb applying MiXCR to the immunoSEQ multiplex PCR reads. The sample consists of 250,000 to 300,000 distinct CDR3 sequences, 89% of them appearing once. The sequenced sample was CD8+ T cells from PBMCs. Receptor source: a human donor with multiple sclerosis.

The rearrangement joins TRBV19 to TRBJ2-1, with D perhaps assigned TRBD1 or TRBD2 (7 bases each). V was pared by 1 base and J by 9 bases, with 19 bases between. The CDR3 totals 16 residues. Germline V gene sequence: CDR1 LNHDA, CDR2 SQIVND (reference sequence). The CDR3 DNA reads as TGTGCCAGTAGTATAGGGACTAGGGGGCTCAATAGTGAGCAGTTCTTC. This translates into CASSIGTRGLNSEQFF.

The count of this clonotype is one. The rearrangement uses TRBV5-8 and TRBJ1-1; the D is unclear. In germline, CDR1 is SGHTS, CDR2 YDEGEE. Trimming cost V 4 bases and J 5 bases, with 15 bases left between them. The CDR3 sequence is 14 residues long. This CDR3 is CASSQIALLTEAFF. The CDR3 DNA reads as TGTGCCAGCAGCCAAATAGCACTACTAACTGAAGCTTTCTTT.

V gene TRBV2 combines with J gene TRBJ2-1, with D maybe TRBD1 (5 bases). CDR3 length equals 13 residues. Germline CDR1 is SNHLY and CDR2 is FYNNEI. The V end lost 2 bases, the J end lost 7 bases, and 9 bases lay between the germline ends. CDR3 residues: CASSESQGNEQFF. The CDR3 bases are TGTGCCAGCAGTGAAAGTCAGGGAAATGAGCAGTTCTTC.

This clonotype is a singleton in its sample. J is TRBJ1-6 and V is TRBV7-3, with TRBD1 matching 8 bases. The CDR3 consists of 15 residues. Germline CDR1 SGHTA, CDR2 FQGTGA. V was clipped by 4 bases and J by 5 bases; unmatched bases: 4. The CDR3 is CASSWNRGDNSPLHF. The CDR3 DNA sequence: TGTGCCAGCAGCTGGAACAGGGGGGATAATTCACCCCTCCACTTT.

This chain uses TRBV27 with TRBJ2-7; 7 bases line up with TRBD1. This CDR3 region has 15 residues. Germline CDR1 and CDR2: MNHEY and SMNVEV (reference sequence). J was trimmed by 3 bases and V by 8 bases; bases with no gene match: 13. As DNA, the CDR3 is TGTGCCAGCGGACACCGGGACAGCTGGGGCTACGAGCAGTACTTC. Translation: CASGHRDSWGYEQYF.

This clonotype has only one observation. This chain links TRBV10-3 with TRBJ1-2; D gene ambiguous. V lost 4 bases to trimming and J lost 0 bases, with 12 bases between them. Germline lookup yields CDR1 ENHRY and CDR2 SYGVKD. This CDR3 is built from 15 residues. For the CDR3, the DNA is TGTGCCATCAGTGGCCAGAGGGCAGCTAACTATGGCTACACCTTC. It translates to CAISGQRAANYGYTF.

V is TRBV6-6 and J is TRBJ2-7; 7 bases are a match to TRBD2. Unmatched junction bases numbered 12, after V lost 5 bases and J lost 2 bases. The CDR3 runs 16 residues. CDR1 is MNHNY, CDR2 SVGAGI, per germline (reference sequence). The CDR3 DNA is TGTGCCAGCAGTGGGTCCACTAGCGTCCTAACCTACGAGCAGTACTTC. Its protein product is CASSGSTSVLTYEQYF.

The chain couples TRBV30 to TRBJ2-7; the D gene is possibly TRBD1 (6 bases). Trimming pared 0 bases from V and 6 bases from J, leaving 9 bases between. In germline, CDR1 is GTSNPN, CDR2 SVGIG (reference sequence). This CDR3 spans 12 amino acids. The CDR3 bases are TGTGCCTGGAGTGTACAGGGACCCGAGCAGTACTTC. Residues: CAWSVQGPEQYF.

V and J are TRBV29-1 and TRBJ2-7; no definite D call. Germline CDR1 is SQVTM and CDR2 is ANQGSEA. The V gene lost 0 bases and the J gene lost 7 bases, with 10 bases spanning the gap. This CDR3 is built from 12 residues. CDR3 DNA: TGCAGCGTTGAAGAAGGGCGCCCTGAGCAGTACTTC. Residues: CSVEEGRPEQYF.

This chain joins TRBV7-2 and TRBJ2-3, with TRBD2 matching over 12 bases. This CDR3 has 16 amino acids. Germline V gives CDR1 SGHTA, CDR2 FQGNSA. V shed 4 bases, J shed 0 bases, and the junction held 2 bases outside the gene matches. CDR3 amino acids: CASSSTSGGSTDTQYF. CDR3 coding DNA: TGTGCCAGCAGCTCAACTAGCGGGGGGAGCACAGATACGCAGTATTTT. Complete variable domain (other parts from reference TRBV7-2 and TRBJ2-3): GAGVSQSPSNKVTEKGKDVELRCDPISGHTALYWYRQSLGQGLEFLIYFQGNSAPDKSGLPSDRFSAERTGGSVSTLTIQRTQQEDSAVYLCASSSTSGGSTDTQYFGPGTRLTVL.

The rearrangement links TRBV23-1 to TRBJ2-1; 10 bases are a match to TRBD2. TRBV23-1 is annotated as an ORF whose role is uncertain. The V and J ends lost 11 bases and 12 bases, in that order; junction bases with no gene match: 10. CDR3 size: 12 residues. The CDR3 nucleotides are TGCGCCGTCCTAGCGGGGGATCGAGGGCAGTTCTTC. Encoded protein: CAVLAGDRGQFF.

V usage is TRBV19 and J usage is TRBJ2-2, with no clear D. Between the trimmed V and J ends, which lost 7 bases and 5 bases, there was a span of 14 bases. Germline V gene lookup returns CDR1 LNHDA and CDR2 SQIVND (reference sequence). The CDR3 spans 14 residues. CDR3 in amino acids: CASKAPRETGELFF. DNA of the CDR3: TGTGCCAGTAAGGCGCCAAGGGAAACCGGGGAGCTGTTTTTT. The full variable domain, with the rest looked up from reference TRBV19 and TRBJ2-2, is DGGITQSPKYLFRKEGQNVTLSCEQNLNHDAMYWYRQDPGQGLRLIYYSQIVNDFQKGDIAEGYSVSREKKESFPLTVTSAQKNPTAFYLCASKAPRETGELFFGEGSRLTVL.

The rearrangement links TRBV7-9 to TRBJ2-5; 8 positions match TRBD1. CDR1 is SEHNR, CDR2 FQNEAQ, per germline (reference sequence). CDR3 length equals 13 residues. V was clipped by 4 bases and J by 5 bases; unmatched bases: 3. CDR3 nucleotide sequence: TGTGCCAGCAGCTCGACAGGGGAGGAGACCCAGTACTTC. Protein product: CASSSTGEETQYF.

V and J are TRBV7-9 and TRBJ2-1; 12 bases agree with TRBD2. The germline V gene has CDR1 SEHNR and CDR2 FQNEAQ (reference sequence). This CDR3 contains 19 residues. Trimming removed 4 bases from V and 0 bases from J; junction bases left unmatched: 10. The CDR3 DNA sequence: TGTGCCAGCAGCTCCACGACTAGCGGGAGCCTTGACTCCTACAATGAGCAGTTCTTC. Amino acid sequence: CASSSTTSGSLDSYNEQFF. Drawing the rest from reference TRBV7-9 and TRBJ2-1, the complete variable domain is DTGVSQNPRHKITKRGQNVTFRCDPISEHNRLYWYRQTLGQGPEFLTYFQNEAQLEKSRLLSDRFSAERPKGSFSTLEIQRTEQGDSAMYLCASSSTTSGSLDSYNEQFFGPGTRLTVL.

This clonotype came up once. CDR3 nucleotides: TGCAGCGTTGCCGGACAGGGGGCGGCCGGGGAGCTGTTTTTT. Protein: CSVAGQGAAGELFF. The V gene is TRBV29-1, the J gene TRBJ2-2; TRBD1 aligns across 11 bases. Germline trimming cut 4 bases from V and 6 bases from J; bases unmatched to any gene: 4. Germline V gene sequence: CDR1 SQVTM, CDR2 ANQGSEA. This CDR3 region has 14 residues.

CDR3 in amino acids: CASAAEQRGVNSPLHF. The CDR3 nucleotides read TGTGCCAGCGCCGCCGAGCAGCGGGGTGTCAATTCACCCCTCCACTTT. The chain employs TRBV12-3 or TRBV12-4 and TRBJ1-6; D is uncertain. With 8 bases removed from V and 7 bases from J, the gap between germline ends came to 21 bases. The CDR3 consists of 16 residues.

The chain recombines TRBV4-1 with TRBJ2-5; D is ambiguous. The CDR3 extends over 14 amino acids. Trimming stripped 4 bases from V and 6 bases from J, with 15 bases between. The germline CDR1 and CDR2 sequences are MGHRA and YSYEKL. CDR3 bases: TGCGCCAGCAGCCGAGAAGGGTCTTGGCAGACCCAGTACTTC. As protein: CASSREGSWQTQYF.

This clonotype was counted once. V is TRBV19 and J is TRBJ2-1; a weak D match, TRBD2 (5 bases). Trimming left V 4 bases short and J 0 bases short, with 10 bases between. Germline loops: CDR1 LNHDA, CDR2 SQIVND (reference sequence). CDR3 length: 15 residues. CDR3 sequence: CASSTGLSSYNEQFF. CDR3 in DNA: TGTGCCAGTAGTACGGGGTTGAGCTCCTACAATGAGCAGTTCTTC.

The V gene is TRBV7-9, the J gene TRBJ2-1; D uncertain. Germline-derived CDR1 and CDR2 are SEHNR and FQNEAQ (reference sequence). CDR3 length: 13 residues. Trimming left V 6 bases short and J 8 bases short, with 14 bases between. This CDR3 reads CASRAPVVDEQFF. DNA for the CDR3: TGTGCCAGCAGGGCACCGGTTGTCGATGAGCAGTTCTTC.

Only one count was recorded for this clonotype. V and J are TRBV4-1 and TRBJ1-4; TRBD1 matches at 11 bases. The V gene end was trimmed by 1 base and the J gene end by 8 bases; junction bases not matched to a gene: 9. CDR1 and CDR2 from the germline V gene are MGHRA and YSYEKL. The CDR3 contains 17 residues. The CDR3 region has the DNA TGCGCCAGCAGCCAAGGTGTCGGGACAGGGGGTATCGAAAAACTGTTTTTT. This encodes CASSQGVGTGGIEKLFF.

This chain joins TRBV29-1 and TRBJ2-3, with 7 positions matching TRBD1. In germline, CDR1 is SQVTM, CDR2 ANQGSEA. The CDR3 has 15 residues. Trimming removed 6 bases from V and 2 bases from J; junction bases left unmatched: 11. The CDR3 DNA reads TGCAGCGTCCCCGGGGAACAGGGGATCACAGATACGCAGTATTTT. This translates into CSVPGEQGITDTQYF.

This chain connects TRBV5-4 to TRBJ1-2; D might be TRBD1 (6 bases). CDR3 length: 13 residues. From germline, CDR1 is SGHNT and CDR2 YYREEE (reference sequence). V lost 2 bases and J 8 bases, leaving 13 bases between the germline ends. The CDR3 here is CASSFRGREGYTF. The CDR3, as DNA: TGTGCCAGCAGCTTCCGGGGGCGAGAAGGCTACACCTTC.

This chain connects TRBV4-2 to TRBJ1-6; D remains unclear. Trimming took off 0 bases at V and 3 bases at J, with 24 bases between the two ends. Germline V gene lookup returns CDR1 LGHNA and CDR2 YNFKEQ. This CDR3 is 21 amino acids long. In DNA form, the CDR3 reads TGTGCCAGCAGCCAAGAGAGCCATGGTGGTATCCCCTCTTACTATAATTCACCCCTCCACTTT. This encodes CASSQESHGGIPSYYNSPLHF.

CDR3 nucleotide sequence: TGTGCCAGCAGTTTTCGTTTCCGGTCTCATAGCAATCAGCCCCAGCATTTT. Translated, it gives CASSFRFRSHSNQPQHF. The genes are TRBV28 and TRBJ1-5; D is undetermined. CDR3 size: 17 residues. V was clipped by 3 bases and J by 0 bases, with 15 bases between them. Per the germline V gene, CDR1 is MDHEN and CDR2 is SYDVKM. Using reference TRBV28 and TRBJ1-5 for the parts outside the CDR3, the full variable domain is DVKVTQSSRYLVKRTGEKVFLECVQDMDHENMFWYRQDPGLGLRLIYFSYDVKMKEKGDIPEGYSVSREKKERFSLILESASTNQTSMYLCASSFRFRSHSNQPQHFGDGTRLSIL.

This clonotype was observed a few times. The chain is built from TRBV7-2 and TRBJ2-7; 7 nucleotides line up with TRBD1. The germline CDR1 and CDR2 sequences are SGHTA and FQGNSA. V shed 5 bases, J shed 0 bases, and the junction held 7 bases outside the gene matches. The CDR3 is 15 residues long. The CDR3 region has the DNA TGTGCCAGCAGCGGAGCCGGGACAGCCTCCTACGAGCAGTACTTC. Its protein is CASSGAGTASYEQYF.